Presented here are 9 T cell receptor beta chains from one specimen sequenced in a study of Graves' ophthalmopathy and Graves' hyperthyroidism. From RNA, the CDR3 regions of TCR beta chains were amplified and sequenced. The first-round RT-PCR employed HTBI primers together with the Qiagen OneStep RT-PCR kit. A multiplex PCR was then performed as the second round. TCRdb redid the calling of the multiplex PCR reads with MiXCR, one entry per CDR3 protein. The table records about 740,000 distinct CDR3 sequences, around 40% of them present only once. The specimen sequenced was peripheral blood. These receptors were taken from an adult man with Graves' ophthalmopathy.

This rearrangement joins TRBV25-1 to TRBJ1-1, with D perhaps TRBD1 (5 bases). Deletions cut 5 bases from V and 0 bases from J, with 16 bases between. The CDR3 covers 16 residues. Germline values: CDR1 MGHDK, CDR2 SYGVNS. The CDR3, as DNA: TGTGCCAGCAGTTTAGGTGCAGGGCCGATGAACACTGAAGCTTTCTTT. Protein product: CASSLGAGPMNTEAFF.

As for this clonotype: This may stem from a read error, because a much larger clone lies one nucleotide away. CDR3 sequence: CAISKRGTAGANVLTF. The CDR3 nucleotides are TGTGCCATCAGCAAACGAGGGACAGCTGGGGCCAACGTCCTGACTTTC. The chain recombines TRBV10-3 with TRBJ2-6, with 7 positions matching TRBD1. The CDR3 spans 16 residues. CDR1 ENHRY and CDR2 SYGVKD come from the germline V gene. J was trimmed by 2 bases and V by 6 bases; bases with no gene match: 7.

This rearrangement joins TRBV19 to TRBJ1-2, with 7 bases lining up with TRBD1. The CDR3 covers 15 residues. CDR1 LNHDA and CDR2 SQIVND come from the germline V gene (reference sequence). Trimming removed 11 bases from V and 0 bases from J; junction bases left unmatched: 12. The CDR3 region has the DNA TGTGCCGGTGGCAACAGGGGCGCGGCTAACTATGGCTACACCTTC. It translates to CAGGNRGAANYGYTF.

The rearrangement joins TRBV6-1 to TRBJ1-5; D remains unclear. V was cut by 1 base and J by 6 bases, with 7 bases left in between. The CDR3 is made up of 13 amino acids. Looked up from germline, CDR1 is MNHNS and CDR2 is SASEGT. CDR3 nucleotides: TGTGCCAGCAGTGAAGAGCTTATTCAGCCCCAGCATTTT. It codes for CASSEELIQPQHF.

This chain uses TRBV29-1 with TRBJ2-7, with D hard to call. In germline, CDR1 is SQVTM, CDR2 ANQGSEA. Trimming removed 6 bases at V and 6 bases at J, with 9 bases between. This CDR3 is 10 amino acids long. CDR3 bases: TGCAGCGTGGTGGGTGGCGAGCAGTACTTC. It encodes CSVVGGEQYF.

This clonotype came up a few times. This chain joins TRBV7-6 and TRBJ2-2, with 8 bases aligning to TRBD1. CDR3 length: 16 residues. Germline CDR1 reads SGHVS; CDR2 reads FNYEAQ. V lost 6 bases and J lost 13; bases outside the gene matches: 19. The CDR3 protein is CASSLAGGGPREGLFF. The CDR3 bases are TGTGCCAGCAGTCTCGCAGGGGGCGGCCCCCGTGAGGGGCTGTTTTTT.

This clonotype has more than one count but fewer than ten. V is TRBV15 and J is TRBJ2-7; no firm D call. Germline loops: CDR1 LNHNV, CDR2 YYDKDF (reference sequence). The V end lost 5 bases, the J end lost 3 bases, and 14 bases lay between the germline ends. This CDR3 is built from 14 residues. The CDR3 spells CATSDGSRFYEQYF. In DNA, the CDR3 is TGTGCCACCAGCGACGGTTCTAGGTTCTACGAGCAGTACTTC.

Of note for this clonotype: Possible read error: a much larger clone is one base away. The rearrangement joins TRBV9 to TRBJ1-4, with 10 bases that match TRBD1. Germline V lookup: CDR1 SGDLS, CDR2 YYNGEE. The CDR3 is 14 residues long. The CDR3 here is CASSLGQGNEKLCF. In DNA form, the CDR3 reads TGTGCCAGCAGTCTGGGACAGGGGAACGAAAAACTGTGTTTT.

Concerning this clonotype: A clone one base away is much larger, so this may be a read error. The chain has TRBV7-2 and TRBJ2-5; 7 nucleotides line up with TRBD2. CDR1 is SGHTA and CDR2 is FQGNSA in the germline V gene. The CDR3 length is 14 residues. Trimming cost V 3 bases and J 4 bases; bases outside gene matches: 5. The CDR3 DNA follows: TGTGCCAGCAGCTTCGGACTAGTTCTAGAGACCCAGTACTTC. It encodes CASSFGLVLETQYF.